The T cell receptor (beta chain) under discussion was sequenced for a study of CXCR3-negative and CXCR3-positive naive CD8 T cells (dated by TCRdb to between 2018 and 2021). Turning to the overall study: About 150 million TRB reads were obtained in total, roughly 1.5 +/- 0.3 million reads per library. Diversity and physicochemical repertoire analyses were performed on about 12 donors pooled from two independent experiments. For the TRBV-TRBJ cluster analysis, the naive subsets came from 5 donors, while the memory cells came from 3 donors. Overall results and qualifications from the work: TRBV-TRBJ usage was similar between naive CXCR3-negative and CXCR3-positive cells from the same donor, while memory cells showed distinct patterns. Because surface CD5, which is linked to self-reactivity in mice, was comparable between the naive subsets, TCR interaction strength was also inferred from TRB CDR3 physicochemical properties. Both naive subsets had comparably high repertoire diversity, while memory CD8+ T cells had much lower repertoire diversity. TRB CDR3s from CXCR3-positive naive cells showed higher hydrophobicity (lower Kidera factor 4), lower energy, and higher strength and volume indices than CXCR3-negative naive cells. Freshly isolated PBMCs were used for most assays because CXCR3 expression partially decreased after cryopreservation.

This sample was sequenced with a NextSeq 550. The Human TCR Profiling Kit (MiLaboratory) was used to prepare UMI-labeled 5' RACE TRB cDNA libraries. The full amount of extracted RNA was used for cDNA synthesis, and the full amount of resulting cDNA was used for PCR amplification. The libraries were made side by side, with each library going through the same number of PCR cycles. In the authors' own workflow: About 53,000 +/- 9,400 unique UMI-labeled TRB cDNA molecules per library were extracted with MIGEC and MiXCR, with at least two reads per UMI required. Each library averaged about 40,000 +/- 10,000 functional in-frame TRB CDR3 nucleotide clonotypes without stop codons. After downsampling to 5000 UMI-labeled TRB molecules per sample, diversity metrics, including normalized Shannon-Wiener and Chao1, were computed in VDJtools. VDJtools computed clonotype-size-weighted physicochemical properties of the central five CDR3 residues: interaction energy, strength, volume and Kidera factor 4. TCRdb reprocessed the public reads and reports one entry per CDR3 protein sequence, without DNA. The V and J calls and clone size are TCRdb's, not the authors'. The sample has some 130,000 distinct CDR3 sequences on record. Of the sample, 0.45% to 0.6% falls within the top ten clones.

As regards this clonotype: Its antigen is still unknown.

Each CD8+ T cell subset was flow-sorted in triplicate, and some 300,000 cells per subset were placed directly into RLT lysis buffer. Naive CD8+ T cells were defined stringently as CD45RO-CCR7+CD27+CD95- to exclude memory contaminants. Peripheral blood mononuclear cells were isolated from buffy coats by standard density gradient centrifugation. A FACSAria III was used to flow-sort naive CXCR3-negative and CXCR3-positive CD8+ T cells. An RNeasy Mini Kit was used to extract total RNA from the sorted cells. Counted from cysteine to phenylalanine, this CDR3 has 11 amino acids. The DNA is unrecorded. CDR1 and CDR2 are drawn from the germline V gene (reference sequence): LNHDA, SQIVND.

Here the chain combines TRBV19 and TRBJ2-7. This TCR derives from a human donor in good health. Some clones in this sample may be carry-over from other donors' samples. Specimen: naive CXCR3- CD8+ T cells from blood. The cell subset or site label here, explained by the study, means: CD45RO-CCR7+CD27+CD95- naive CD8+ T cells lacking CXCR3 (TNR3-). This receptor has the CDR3 CASSNTYEQYF. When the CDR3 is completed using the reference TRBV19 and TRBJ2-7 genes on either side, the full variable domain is DGGITQSPKYLFRKEGQNVTLSCEQNLNHDAMYWYRQDPGQGLRLIYYSQIVNDFQKGDIAEGYSVSREKKESFPLTVTSAQKNPTAFYLCASSNTYEQYFGPGTRLTVT.